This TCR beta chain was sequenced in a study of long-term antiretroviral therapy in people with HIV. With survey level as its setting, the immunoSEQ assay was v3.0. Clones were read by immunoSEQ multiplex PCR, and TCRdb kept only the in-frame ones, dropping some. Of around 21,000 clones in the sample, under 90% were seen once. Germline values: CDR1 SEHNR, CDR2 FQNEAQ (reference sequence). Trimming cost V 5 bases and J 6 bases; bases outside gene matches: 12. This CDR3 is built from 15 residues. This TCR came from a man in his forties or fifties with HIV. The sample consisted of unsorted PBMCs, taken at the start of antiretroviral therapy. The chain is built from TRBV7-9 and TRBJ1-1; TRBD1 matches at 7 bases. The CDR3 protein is CASSPGSDRAAEAFF. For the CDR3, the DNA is TGTGCCAGCAGCCCGGGGTCAGACAGGGCGGCTGAAGCTTTCTTT.